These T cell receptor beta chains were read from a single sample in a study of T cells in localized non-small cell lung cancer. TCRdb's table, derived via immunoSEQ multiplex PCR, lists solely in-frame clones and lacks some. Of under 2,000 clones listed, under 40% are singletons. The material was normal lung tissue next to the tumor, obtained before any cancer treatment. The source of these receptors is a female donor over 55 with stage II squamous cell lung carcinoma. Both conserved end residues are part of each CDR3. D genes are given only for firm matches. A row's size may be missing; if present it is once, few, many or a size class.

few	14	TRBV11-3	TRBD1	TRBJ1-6	CASSGDRAGSPLHF	TGTGCCAGCAGCGGTGACAGGGCGGGTTCACCCCTCCACTTT
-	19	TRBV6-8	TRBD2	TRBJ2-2	CASSYSKSSGGLFTGELFF	TGTGCCAGCAGTTACTCGAAGTCTAGCGGGGGCCTATTCACCGGGGAGCTGTTTTTT
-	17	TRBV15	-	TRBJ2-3	CATSRETGGGRGDTQYF	TGTGCCACCAGCAGAGAAACAGGGGGTGGGAGGGGAGATACGCAGTATTTT
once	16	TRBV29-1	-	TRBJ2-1	CSVLLSTGNSYNEQFF	TGCAGCGTTCTCCTTTCGACGGGTAACTCCTACAATGAGCAGTTCTTC
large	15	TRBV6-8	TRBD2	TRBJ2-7	CASRAGTGGIYEQYF	TGTGCCAGCAGGGCCGGGACCGGGGGGATATACGAGCAGTACTTC
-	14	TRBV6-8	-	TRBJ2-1	CASRDGTPGDEQFF	TGTGCCAGCAGGGACGGGACCCCCGGAGATGAGCAGTTCTTC
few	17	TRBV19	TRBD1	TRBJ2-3	CASAQPSGTGSTDTQYF	TGTGCCAGTGCCCAACCTTCCGGGACAGGGAGCACAGATACGCAGTATTTT
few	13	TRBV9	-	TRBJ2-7	CASSVVEGTEQYF	TGTGCCAGCAGCGTAGTCGAGGGGACAGAGCAGTACTTC
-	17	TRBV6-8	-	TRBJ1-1	CASSYSPQGGLNTEAFF	TGTGCCAGCAGTTACTCCCCACAGGGAGGGTTGAACACTGAAGCTTTCTTT
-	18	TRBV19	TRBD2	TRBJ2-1	CASSIASGGPSSYNEQFF	TGTGCCAGTAGTATCGCTAGCGGGGGGCCCAGCTCCTACAATGAGCAGTTCTTC
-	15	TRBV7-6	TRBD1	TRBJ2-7	CASLKGGTGGLEQYF	TGTGCCAGCCTTAAGGGCGGGACAGGGGGCCTCGAGCAGTACTTC
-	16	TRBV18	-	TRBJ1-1	CASSPLPGRGNTEAFF	TGTGCCAGCTCACCCTTACCGGGAAGGGGAAACACTGAAGCTTTCTTT
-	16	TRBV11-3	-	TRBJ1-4	CASSSKGAGVREKLFF	TGTGCCAGCAGCTCCAAGGGCGCGGGGGTCAGGGAAAAACTGTTTTTT
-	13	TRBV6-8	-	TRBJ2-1	CASSETAYNEQFF	TGTGCCAGCAGTGAGACAGCCTACAATGAGCAGTTCTTC
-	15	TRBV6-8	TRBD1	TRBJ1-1	CASRKDRAMNTEAFF	TGTGCCAGCAGGAAAGACAGGGCTATGAACACTGAAGCTTTCTTT
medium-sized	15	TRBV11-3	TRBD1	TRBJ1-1	CASSIPRQGGTEAFF	TGTGCCAGCAGCATACCAAGACAGGGTGGGACTGAAGCTTTCTTT
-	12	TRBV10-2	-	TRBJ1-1	CASEGGNTEAFF	TGCGCCAGCGAGGGGGGGAACACTGAAGCTTTCTTT
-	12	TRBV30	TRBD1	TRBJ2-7	CAWGTAAYEQYF	TGTGCCTGGGGGACAGCCGCCTACGAGCAGTACTTC
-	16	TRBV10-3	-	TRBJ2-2	CAISELGLGNTGELFF	TGTGCCATCAGTGAGTTGGGACTTGGGAACACCGGGGAGCTGTTTTTT
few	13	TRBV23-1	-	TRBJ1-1	CASSRTGNTEAFF	TGCGCCAGCAGCCGTACAGGGAACACTGAAGCTTTCTTT
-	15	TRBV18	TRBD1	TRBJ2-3	CASSPRDRGTDTQYF	TGTGCCAGCTCACCCCGGGACAGGGGAACAGATACGCAGTATTTT
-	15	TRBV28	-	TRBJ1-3	CASSLLAYSGNTIYF	TGTGCCAGCAGTTTACTGGCGTATTCTGGAAACACCATATATTTT
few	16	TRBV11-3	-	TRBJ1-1	CASNSKASIANTEAFF	TGTGCCAGCAATTCGAAGGCCAGCATAGCGAACACTGAAGCTTTCTTT
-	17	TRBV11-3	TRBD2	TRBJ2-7	CASSLGLAGQPSYEQYF	TGTGCCAGCAGCTTAGGACTAGCGGGGCAACCATCCTACGAGCAGTACTTC
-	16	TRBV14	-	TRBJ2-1	CASSQVESWRHNEQFF	TGTGCCAGCAGCCAAGTCGAATCGTGGCGACACAATGAGCAGTTCTTC
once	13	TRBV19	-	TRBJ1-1	CASSIIVDTEAFF	TGTGCCAGTAGTATAATTGTCGACACTGAAGCTTTCTTT
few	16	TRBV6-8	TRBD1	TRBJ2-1	CASSRSTGVSYNEQFF	TGTGCCAGCAGCCGAAGTACAGGGGTGTCCTACAATGAGCAGTTCTTC
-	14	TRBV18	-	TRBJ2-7	CASSPPRAPLEQYF	TGTGCCAGCTCACCACCCCGCGCTCCCCTCGAGCAGTACTTC
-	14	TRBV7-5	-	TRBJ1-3	CASSVQGSGNTIYF	TGTGCCAGCAGCGTCCAGGGGTCTGGAAACACCATATATTTT
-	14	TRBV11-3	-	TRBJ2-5	CASSLVGVRETQYF	TGTGCCAGCAGCTTGGTCGGGGTGAGGGAGACCCAGTACTTC
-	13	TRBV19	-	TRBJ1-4	CASNGPTNEKLFF	TGTGCCTCGAACGGGCCAACTAATGAAAAACTGTTTTTT